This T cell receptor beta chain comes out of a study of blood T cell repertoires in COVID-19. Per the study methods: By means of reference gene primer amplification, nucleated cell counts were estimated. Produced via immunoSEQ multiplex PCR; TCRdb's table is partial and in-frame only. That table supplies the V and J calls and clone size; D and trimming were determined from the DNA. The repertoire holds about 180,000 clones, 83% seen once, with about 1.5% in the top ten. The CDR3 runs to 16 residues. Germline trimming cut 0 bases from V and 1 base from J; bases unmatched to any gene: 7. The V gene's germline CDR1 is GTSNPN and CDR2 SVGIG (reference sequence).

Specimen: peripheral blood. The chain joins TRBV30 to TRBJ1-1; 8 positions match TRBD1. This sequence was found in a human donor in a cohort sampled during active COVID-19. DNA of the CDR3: TGTGCCTGGAGTGTCGGTGACAGGGGAGGGAACACTGAAGCTTTCTTT. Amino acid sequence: CAWSVGDRGGNTEAFF.